The rows below give T cell receptor beta chains drawn from one sample of a study of shared clonotypes between healthy human individuals. Clones were sequenced by immunoSEQ multiplex PCR, and TCRdb holds only the in-frame ones, with some missing. The top ten hold 34% of the sample, which has fewer than 850,000 clones, roughly 87% seen once. Sequencing was done on a sample of memory CD8+ T cells from PBMCs. The receptors here all came from a man between 18 and 29 years old in good health. Some clones in this sample may be carry-over from other donors' samples. CDR3s include the opening cysteine and the closing phenylalanine or tryptophan. The order of the fields is clone size, V gene, D gene, CDR3 protein. A D gene is named only where the DNA matches it firmly. Clone size is shown for a subset of rows, as once, few, many or a class of expanded clone.

clone_size: .
v_call: TRBV4-2
d_call: TRBD2
cdr3_aa: CASSPSGSYNEQFF

clone_size: .
v_call: TRBV5-1
d_call: .
cdr3_aa: CASSLQSLYGYTF

clone_size: .
v_call: TRBV6-1
d_call: .
cdr3_aa: CASVVDSGGNQPQHF

clone_size: .
v_call: TRBV5-5
d_call: .
cdr3_aa: CASSLYVGSPYEQYF

clone_size: .
v_call: TRBV5-6
d_call: .
cdr3_aa: CASSPGRAADGYTF

clone_size: .
v_call: TRBV7-9
d_call: .
cdr3_aa: CASSLGPGREAFF

clone_size: .
v_call: TRBV28
d_call: .
cdr3_aa: CASNRAPTTLSYNEQFF

clone_size: .
v_call: TRBV18
d_call: TRBD2
cdr3_aa: CASSPPAGGPREQYF

clone_size: .
v_call: TRBV7-9
d_call: .
cdr3_aa: CASSSSTWDTNYGYTF

clone_size: once
v_call: TRBV5-5
d_call: .
cdr3_aa: CASSLGGISEAFF

clone_size: .
v_call: TRBV5-4
d_call: .
cdr3_aa: CASRFEDSYNEQFF

clone_size: .
v_call: TRBV27
d_call: .
cdr3_aa: CASSVRDLPYEQYF

clone_size: once
v_call: TRBV4-3
d_call: TRBD2
cdr3_aa: CASSQETWTRRNEQYF

clone_size: .
v_call: TRBV7-8
d_call: .
cdr3_aa: CASSYPRIRDLGEQYF

clone_size: .
v_call: TRBV27
d_call: TRBD2
cdr3_aa: CASSWSGRPYNEQFF

clone_size: .
v_call: TRBV5-1
d_call: .
cdr3_aa: CASSPPGGPYEQYF

clone_size: .
v_call: TRBV11-2
d_call: .
cdr3_aa: CASSLEAGRGSYNEQFF

clone_size: .
v_call: TRBV27
d_call: .
cdr3_aa: CASSPILGPTGPGNTIYF

clone_size: once
v_call: TRBV4-3
d_call: TRBD1
cdr3_aa: CASSQDYRGKQPQHF

clone_size: .
v_call: TRBV29-1
d_call: TRBD1
cdr3_aa: CSAVTGDIIEAFF

clone_size: once
v_call: TRBV6-5
d_call: .
cdr3_aa: CASSQAREVTEAFF

clone_size: .
v_call: TRBV5-4
d_call: .
cdr3_aa: CASSLNGETQYF

clone_size: .
v_call: TRBV10-3
d_call: .
cdr3_aa: CAIRRGTEAFF

clone_size: .
v_call: TRBV7-8
d_call: .
cdr3_aa: CASSLARFRPQETQYF

clone_size: .
v_call: TRBV4-3
d_call: .
cdr3_aa: CASSQDYGSAYGELFF

clone_size: .
v_call: TRBV5-1
d_call: .
cdr3_aa: CASSLSSFYGYTF

clone_size: once
v_call: TRBV6-1
d_call: TRBD1
cdr3_aa: CASSEHRGTGTDTQYF

clone_size: .
v_call: TRBV28
d_call: .
cdr3_aa: CASTPPRGISYEQYF

clone_size: .
v_call: TRBV11-1
d_call: TRBD1
cdr3_aa: CASSFKTGTGTPEQYF

clone_size: .
v_call: TRBV19
d_call: .
cdr3_aa: CASGQRGANEKLFF

clone_size: few
v_call: TRBV19
d_call: TRBD2
cdr3_aa: CASSIRFGLAGEGNEQFF